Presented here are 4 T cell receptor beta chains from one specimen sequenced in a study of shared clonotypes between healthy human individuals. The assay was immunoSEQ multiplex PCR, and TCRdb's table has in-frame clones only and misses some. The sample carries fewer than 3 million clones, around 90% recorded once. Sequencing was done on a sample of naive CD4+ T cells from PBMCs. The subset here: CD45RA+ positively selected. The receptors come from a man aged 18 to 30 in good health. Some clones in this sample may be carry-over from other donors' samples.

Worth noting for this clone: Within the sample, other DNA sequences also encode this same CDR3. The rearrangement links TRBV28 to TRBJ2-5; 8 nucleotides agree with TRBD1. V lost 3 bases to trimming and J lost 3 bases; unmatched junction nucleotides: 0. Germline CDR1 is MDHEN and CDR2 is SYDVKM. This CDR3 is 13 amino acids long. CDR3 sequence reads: CASSLDREETQYF. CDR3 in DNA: TGTGCCAGCAGTTTGGACAGGGAAGAGACCCAGTACTTC.

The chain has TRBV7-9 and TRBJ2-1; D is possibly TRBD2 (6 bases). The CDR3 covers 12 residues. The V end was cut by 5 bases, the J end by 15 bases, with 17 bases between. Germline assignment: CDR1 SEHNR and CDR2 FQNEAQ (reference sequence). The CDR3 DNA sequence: TGTGCCAGCAGCCCTCCGTTTGGGGGAGGGTTCTTC. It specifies CASSPPFGGGFF.

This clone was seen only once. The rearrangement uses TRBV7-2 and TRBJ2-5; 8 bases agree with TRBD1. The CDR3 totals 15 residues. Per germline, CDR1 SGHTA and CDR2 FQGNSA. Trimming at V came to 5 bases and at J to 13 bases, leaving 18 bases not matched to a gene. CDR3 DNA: TGTGCCAGCAGCACCAACGGACAGGGCCTCCCCCCTCCGTACTTC. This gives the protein CASSTNGQGLPPPYF.

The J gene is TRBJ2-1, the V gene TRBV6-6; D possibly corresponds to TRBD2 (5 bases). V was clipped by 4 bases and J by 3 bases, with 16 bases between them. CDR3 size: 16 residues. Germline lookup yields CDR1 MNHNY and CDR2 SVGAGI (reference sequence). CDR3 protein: CASSSQSGVYYNEQFF. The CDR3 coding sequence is TGTGCCAGCAGTTCACAGAGCGGAGTATACTACAATGAGCAGTTCTTC.